The 23 T cell receptor beta chains below were found in one sample sequenced in a study of blood T cell repertoires in COVID-19 (TCRdb year 2020). The library came from the immunoSEQ multiplex PCR assay. TCRdb retrieved this table from immuneACCESS and kept in-frame rearrangements only. Not all clones are present; in checked studies, unresolved V genes account for under half, and no reason is known for the remainder. The sample table shows around 180,000 clones, and about 90% are seen once. The top ten clonotypes cover nearly 2.5% of the sample. Sequencing was performed on peripheral blood. These receptors were taken from a man aged 40-55 years with active or convalescent COVID-19.

This clone was observed once. This chain links TRBV27 with TRBJ2-7; 11 bases match TRBD1. The CDR3 loop spans 15 amino acids. CDR1 and CDR2 from the germline V gene are MNHEY and SMNVEV (reference sequence). J gave up 3 bases and V 5 bases, and 6 bases lay outside the gene matches. CDR3 sequence reads: CASSTRTGGFYEQYF. DNA for the CDR3: TGTGCCAGCAGTACTCGGACAGGGGGCTTCTACGAGCAGTACTTC.

V gene TRBV5-1 combines with J gene TRBJ1-1, with a possible D match to TRBD1 (6 bases). CDR3 length equals 14 residues. The germline V gene has CDR1 SGHRS and CDR2 YFSETQ. Trimming removed 4 bases from V and 1 base from J, with 11 bases in between. As DNA, the CDR3 is TGCGCCAGCAGCCAGAGGGGACAGAACACTGAAGCTTTCTTT. Its protein product is CASSQRGQNTEAFF.

V gene TRBV5-4 combines with J gene TRBJ1-4; 7 bases fit TRBD1. V shed 4 bases and J 0 bases; nucleotides not matched to a gene: 3. In germline, CDR1 is SGHNT, CDR2 YYREEE (reference sequence). This CDR3 has 15 amino acids. In nucleotides, the CDR3 is TGTGCCAGCAGCCCAGGACAGGCAACTAATGAAAAACTGTTTTTT. Translating gives CASSPGQATNEKLFF.

The gene calls are TRBV5-1 and TRBJ2-5; D is unresolved. Germline CDR1 reads SGHRS; CDR2 reads YFSETQ. V was shortened by 2 bases and J by 3 bases, with 8 bases between the two germline ends. The CDR3 runs to 13 residues. The CDR3, as DNA: TGCGCCAGCAGCTTAAAGAGCGAAGAGACCCAGTACTTC. It encodes CASSLKSEETQYF.

The chain recombines TRBV20-1 with TRBJ1-1, with TRBD1 as a possible D gene (5 bases). CDR3 length: 14 amino acids. Germline V lookup: CDR1 DFQATT, CDR2 SNEGSKA (reference sequence). Trimming cost V 6 bases and J 7 bases, with 21 bases left between them. The chain's CDR3 is CSASVTATAVEAFF. DNA of the CDR3: TGCAGTGCGAGTGTGACAGCGACAGCCGTTGAAGCTTTCTTT.

This clone was seen a single time. The J gene is TRBJ1-5, the V gene TRBV2; D is perhaps TRBD1 (5 bases). Trimming stripped 4 bases from V and 1 base from J, with 11 bases between. CDR3 size: 15 residues. The germline V gene encodes CDR1 SNHLY and CDR2 FYNNEI. This CDR3 is CASSADSGSNQPQHF. The CDR3 region has the DNA TGTGCCAGCAGTGCTGACAGTGGAAGCAATCAGCCCCAGCATTTT.

The count of this clone is one. The chain combines TRBV30 with TRBJ2-3; no reliable D call. Trimming took 7 bases from V and 6 from J, leaving 20 bases between them. The length of the CDR3 is 14 residues. The V gene's germline CDR1 is GTSNPN and CDR2 SVGIG (reference sequence). This chain's CDR3 is CAFMTRPHKDTQYF. CDR3 DNA: TGTGCCTTTATGACACGCCCTCATAAGGATACGCAGTATTTT.

This clone was counted between two and nine times. The V gene is TRBV24-1, the J gene TRBJ2-5; 9 bases are shared with TRBD2. The CDR3 totals 17 residues. In germline, CDR1 is KGHDR, CDR2 SFDVKD. Unmatched junction bases numbered 15, after V lost 5 bases and J lost 6 bases. The CDR3: CATSVSAASGALKTQYF. Here the CDR3 DNA reads TGTGCCACCAGTGTTAGTGCCGCTAGCGGGGCCCTGAAGACCCAGTACTTC.

V is TRBV7-2 and J is TRBJ2-2, with TRBD2 identical over 11 bases. V trimming: 1 base; J trimming: 4 bases; junction bases outside the gene matches: 8. The length of the CDR3 is 18 residues. CDR1 SGHTA and CDR2 FQGNSA come from the germline V gene. CDR3 DNA: TGTGCCAGCAGCTTAGTGCGGGCTAGCGGGGGGATCACCGGGGAGCTGTTTTTT. It codes for CASSLVRASGGITGELFF.

The V and J genes are TRBV7-2 and TRBJ2-1; a possible D gene is TRBD2 (6 bases). V was cut by 5 bases and J by 0 bases, with 11 bases left in between. The germline V gene encodes CDR1 SGHTA and CDR2 FQGNSA. This CDR3 spans 15 amino acids. CDR3 loop: CASSAGGLSYNEQFF. CDR3 sequence (DNA): TGTGCCAGCAGCGCCGGGGGTCTCTCCTACAATGAGCAGTTCTTC.

This chain links TRBV4-1 with TRBJ2-7, with 8 nucleotides matching TRBD1. CDR3 length: 15 amino acids. V dropped 3 bases and J dropped 2; count of bases not matched to a gene: 6. Germline loops: CDR1 MGHRA, CDR2 YSYEKL. Here the CDR3 DNA reads TGCGCCAGCAGCCAGGCGGACAGGGTCCCCTACGAGCAGTACTTC. This gives the protein CASSQADRVPYEQYF.

The chain links TRBV5-1 to TRBJ2-3; 11 bases are shared with TRBD2. The CDR3 is made up of 17 amino acids. Losses at the gene ends were 4 bases for V and 1 base for J; bases not matched to a gene: 8. CDR1 is SGHRS and CDR2 is YFSETQ in the germline V gene. DNA of the CDR3: TGCGCCAGCAGCGGTCTACGGACTAGCGGGCGCACAGATACGCAGTATTTT. Amino acids: CASSGLRTSGRTDTQYF.

This chain links TRBV18 with TRBJ1-2, with 8 positions matching TRBD1. Germline values: CDR1 KGHSH, CDR2 LQKENI. The CDR3 contains 18 residues. V lost 2 bases to trimming and J lost 5 bases; unmatched junction nucleotides: 16. In DNA, the CDR3 is TGTGCCAGCTCACCAGTTAATCAGGGGGCGACTCGGATTTATGGCTACACCTTC. Its protein product is CASSPVNQGATRIYGYTF.

The sample holds a few counts of this clone. The chain recombines TRBV6-5 with TRBJ2-3; the match to TRBD1 covers 9 bases. The length of the CDR3 is 13 residues. Germline CDR1 MNHEY, CDR2 SVGAGI. Losses at the gene ends were 8 bases for V and 1 base for J; bases not matched to a gene: 1. The CDR3 is CASRDRGTDTQYF. CDR3 coding DNA: TGTGCCAGCCGGGACAGGGGCACAGATACGCAGTATTTT.

This clone appeared a single time. The V and J genes are TRBV27 and TRBJ2-7; TRBD2 aligns across 7 bases. CDR3 size: 14 residues. CDR1 is MNHEY and CDR2 is SMNVEV in the germline V gene (reference sequence). The J segment lost 6 bases and the V segment lost 3 bases, leaving 8 bases of the junction unmatched. The CDR3 nucleotides read TGTGCCAGCAGTTTGTCGGGAGGCCCGGCCGAGCAGTACTTC. Translated: CASSLSGGPAEQYF.

The V and J genes are TRBV9 and TRBJ2-3; TRBD2 matches 11 bases. Germline V gives CDR1 SGDLS, CDR2 YYNGEE. CDR3 length: 16 amino acids. V lost 3 bases and J lost 1; bases outside the gene matches: 4. The CDR3 reads CASSASGLAGTDTQYF. CDR3 DNA: TGTGCCAGCAGCGCTTCGGGACTAGCGGGCACAGATACGCAGTATTTT.

This clone has just a few counts. The CDR3 coding sequence is TGCGCCAGCAGCTTGGCCGGGACAGGGGGACCCCTTTCACCCCTCCACTTT. This gives the protein CASSLAGTGGPLSPLHF. V gene TRBV5-1 combines with J gene TRBJ1-6; 11 nucleotides line up with TRBD1. The CDR3 consists of 17 residues. V trimming: 0 bases; J trimming: 9 bases; junction bases outside the gene matches: 8. Germline V CDR1 and CDR2: SGHRS, YFSETQ.

In this sample, this clone turned up a few times. The chain carries TRBV11-3 and TRBJ2-2; D remains ambiguous. This CDR3 contains 17 residues. Trimming pared 2 bases from V and 4 bases from J, leaving 17 bases between. CDR1 and CDR2 from the germline V gene are SGHNT and YENEEA. This CDR3 is CASSLLFGPILTGELFF. CDR3 nucleotides: TGTGCCAGCAGCTTATTGTTTGGGCCCATCCTCACCGGGGAGCTGTTTTTT.

The chain's CDR3 is CASSFIGQGATEAFF. CDR3 DNA: TGTGCCAGCAGTTTTATCGGGCAGGGGGCCACTGAAGCTTTCTTT. The J gene is TRBJ1-1, the V gene TRBV27, with 8 nucleotides matching TRBD1. Unmatched junction bases numbered 7, after V lost 3 bases and J lost 4 bases. The CDR3 spans 15 residues. Per germline, CDR1 MNHEY and CDR2 SMNVEV (reference sequence).

V and J are TRBV5-1 and TRBJ2-1, with 8 bases matching TRBD2. CDR3 length: 16 residues. The V gene's germline CDR1 is SGHRS and CDR2 YFSETQ. V dropped 1 base and J dropped 0; count of bases not matched to a gene: 3. CDR3 sequence (DNA): TGCGCCAGCAGCTTGACGGCGGGGGGCTCCTACAATGAGCAGTTCTTC. Encoded protein: CASSLTAGGSYNEQFF. Full variable domain (rest looked up from reference TRBV5-1 and TRBJ2-1): KAGVTQTPRYLIKTRGQQVTLSCSPISGHRSVSWYQQTPGQGLQFLFEYFSETQRNKGNFPGRFSGRQFSNSRSEMNVSTLELGDSALYLCASSLTAGGSYNEQFFGPGTRLTVL.

The chain has TRBV9 and TRBJ2-7; TRBD2 aligns across 14 bases. The V and J ends lost 0 bases and 4 bases, in that order; junction bases with no gene match: 9. CDR3 length: 18 amino acids. Germline values: CDR1 SGDLS, CDR2 YYNGEE. Here the CDR3 reads CASSVATTSGGAAYEQYF. CDR3 DNA sequence: TGTGCCAGCAGCGTAGCTACGACTAGCGGGGGGGCAGCGTACGAGCAGTACTTC.

This clone has just one count. This chain connects TRBV4-1 to TRBJ1-2; D is uncertain. This CDR3 has 15 residues. Germline-derived CDR1 and CDR2 are MGHRA and YSYEKL. V lost 2 bases and J 2 bases, leaving 12 bases between the germline ends. DNA of the CDR3: TGCGCCAGCAGCCAATTTGCAGGAGGGAACTATGGCTACACCTTC. Encoded protein: CASSQFAGGNYGYTF.

In nucleotides, the CDR3 is TGTGCCAGCAGTCGTGACAGGGATGTGGGGGAGCAGTACTTC. As protein: CASSRDRDVGEQYF. This chain joins TRBV28 and TRBJ2-7; 7 bases are a match to TRBD1. From germline, CDR1 is MDHEN and CDR2 SYDVKM. Trimming took 5 bases from V and 7 from J; bases not matched to a gene: 11. This CDR3 is 14 amino acids long.